This T cell receptor beta chain was sequenced for a study of blood T cell repertoires in COVID-19 (dated by TCRdb to between 2020 and 2021). Notes on the research overall: Samples from collaborators originated in the United States, Italy and Spain and spanned both the acute and convalescent phases of COVID-19. The prospective study material was composed of cDNA or gDNA derived from T cells, B-cell-depleted T cells, or PBMCs. Deeply sampled blood TCRbeta repertoires from subjects exposed to, actively infected with, or recovered from COVID-19 were included in the dataset. The repertoires were released in a freely available public database intended as a resource for research on the immune response to SARS-CoV-2. The samples were drawn from the first 160 participants of the ongoing ImmuneRACE study and from over a thousand subjects provided by 6 global collaborators. Nearly every sample came with metadata listing a de-identified subject ID, COVID-19 status, age in years and sex. Where HLA class I and class II types were available, the types were taken from metadata supplied by the sample provider, not from assay-based typing. Paper-wide results and their limitations: How much clinical and demographic metadata was included differed by source and by participant, and the metadata was provided uncurated.

Regarding this clone: This clone's antigen is unknown. No much larger clone is present one base from it, and per-base qualities are unavailable.

TCRbeta CDR3 regions were amplified from genomic DNA by means of the immunoSEQ Assay, a bias-controlled multiplex PCR. Under the source paper's analysis protocol: The number of nucleated cells in each sample was estimated by amplification of reference gene primers within the assay. To quantify the absolute abundance of each unique TCRbeta CDR3 rearrangement, sequence reads were collapsed and filtered. For each sample, productive Simpson clonality was calculated by taking the square root of Simpson's diversity index across productive rearrangements. Held by TCRdb, this immuneACCESS table contains in-frame sequences only and omits some clones. Under half of the omission traces to an unresolved V gene where checked; the cause of the rest is unknown. V and J calls and clone size are copied from that table; D and trimming were computed from the DNA. The sample has around 300,000 clones on record, 80% to 95% of them singletons. The top ten clonotypes cover 2.2% of the sample.

At one collaborating source in Seattle, patients were enrolled during active infection and were followed longitudinally through the course of disease. Each collaborating institution followed its own protocols to collect whole blood in K2EDTA tubes. For TCRbeta analysis, collaborators shipped samples in one of three forms: frozen whole blood, isolated PBMCs, or DNA extracted from either of those sample types. The CDR3 measures 17 amino acids from cysteine to phenylalanine. Only the CDR3 region is kept as DNA, spanning 51 bases read in frame from base 1. V drops 2 bases and J drops 1 base, leaving 18 bases in between. The germline V gene gives CDR1 as SGHDT and CDR2 as YYEEEE.

The rearrangement combines TRBV5-6 with TRBJ1-1, with a tentative D gene TRBD1 over 6 matching bases. The sequenced material came from peripheral blood. This clonotype was sampled from a young woman with COVID-19, enrolled during active disease. The CDR3 in this case is CASSFPSKGHQNTEAFF. The nucleotide sequence is given as TGTGCCAGCAGCTTTCCGTCAAAGGGACACCAGAACACTGAAGCTTTCTTT.